What follows describes a single T cell receptor beta chain. V dropped 6 bases and J dropped 0 bases, with 11 bases sitting between them. The CDR3 runs 14 residues. Germline lookup yields CDR1 SEHNR and CDR2 FQNEAQ (reference sequence). The data stem from a study of blood T cell repertoires in COVID-19. The assay was immunoSEQ multiplex PCR, and TCRdb's table has in-frame clones only and misses some. The table lists over 40,000 clones, under 95% of them singletons, with 6% to 6.5% in the top ten. The chain joins TRBV7-9 to TRBJ1-1; tentatively, D is TRBD1 (6 bases). Source material: peripheral blood. This clonotype originated in a man aged 65 to 79 with active COVID-19. CDR3 residues: CASSSGTLNTEAFF. In DNA, the CDR3 is TGTGCCAGCAGTTCCGGGACATTGAACACTGAAGCTTTCTTT.